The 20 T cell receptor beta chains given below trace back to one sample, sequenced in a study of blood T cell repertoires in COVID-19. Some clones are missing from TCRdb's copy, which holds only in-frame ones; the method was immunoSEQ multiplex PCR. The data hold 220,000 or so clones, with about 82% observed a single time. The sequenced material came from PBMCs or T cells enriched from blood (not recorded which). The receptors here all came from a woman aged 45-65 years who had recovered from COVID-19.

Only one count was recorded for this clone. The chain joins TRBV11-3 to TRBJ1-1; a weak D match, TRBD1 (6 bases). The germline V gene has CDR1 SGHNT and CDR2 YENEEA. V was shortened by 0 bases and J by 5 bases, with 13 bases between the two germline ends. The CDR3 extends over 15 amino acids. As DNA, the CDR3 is TGTGCCAGCAGCTTAGAATTAGCCAGGGGTACTGAAGCTTTCTTT. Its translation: CASSLELARGTEAFF.

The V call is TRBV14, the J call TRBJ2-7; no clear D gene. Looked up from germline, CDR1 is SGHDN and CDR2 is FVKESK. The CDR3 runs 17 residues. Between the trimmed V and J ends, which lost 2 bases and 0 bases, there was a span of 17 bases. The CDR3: CASSQYLGRSSSYEQYF. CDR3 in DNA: TGTGCCAGCAGCCAATATCTCGGTAGGAGCAGCTCCTACGAGCAGTACTTC.

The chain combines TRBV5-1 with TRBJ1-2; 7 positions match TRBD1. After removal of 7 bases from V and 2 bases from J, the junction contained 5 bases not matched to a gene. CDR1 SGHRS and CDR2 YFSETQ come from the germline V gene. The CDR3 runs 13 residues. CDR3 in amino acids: CASGSGGNYGYTF. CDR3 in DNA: TGCGCCAGCGGTTCAGGGGGGAACTATGGCTACACCTTC.

The CDR3 is CASSSTGPNYGYTF. The CDR3 DNA follows: TGTGCCAGCAGCTCTACAGGCCCTAACTATGGCTACACCTTC. This chain joins TRBV11-2 and TRBJ1-2; possible D gene TRBD1, 5 bases. CDR3 size: 14 residues. V was shortened by 4 bases and J by 0 bases, with 9 bases between the two germline ends. CDR1 and CDR2 (germline): SGHAT, FQNNGV. The whole variable domain, remainder taken from reference TRBV11-2 and TRBJ1-2, is EAGVAQSPRYKIIEKRQSVAFWCNPISGHATLYWYQQILGQGPKLLIQFQNNGVVDDSQLPKDRFSAERLKGVDSTLKIQPAKLEDSAVYLCASSSTGPNYGYTFGSGTRLTVV.

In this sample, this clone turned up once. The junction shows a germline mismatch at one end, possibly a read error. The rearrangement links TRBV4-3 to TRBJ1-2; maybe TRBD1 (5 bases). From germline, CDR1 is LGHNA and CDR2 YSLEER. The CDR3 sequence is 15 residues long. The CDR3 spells CASSEEGVRAQGYTF. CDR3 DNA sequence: TGCGCCAGCAGCGAAGAAGGCGTCAGGGCGCAAGGCTACACCTTC.

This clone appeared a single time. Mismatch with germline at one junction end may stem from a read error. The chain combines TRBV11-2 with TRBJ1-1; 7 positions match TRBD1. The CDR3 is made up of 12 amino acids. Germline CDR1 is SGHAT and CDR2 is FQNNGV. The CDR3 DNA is TGTGCCAGCAGCAAAGGACAGGTTGGGCAAGTCTTT. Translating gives CASSKGQVGQVF.

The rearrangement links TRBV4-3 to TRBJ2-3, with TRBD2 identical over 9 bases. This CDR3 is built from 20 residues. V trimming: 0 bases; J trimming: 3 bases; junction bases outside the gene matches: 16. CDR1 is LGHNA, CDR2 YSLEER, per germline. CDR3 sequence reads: CASSQELKVGGRAFTDTQYF. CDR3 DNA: TGCGCCAGCAGCCAAGAATTGAAGGTCGGCGGGAGGGCGTTTACAGATACGCAGTATTTT.

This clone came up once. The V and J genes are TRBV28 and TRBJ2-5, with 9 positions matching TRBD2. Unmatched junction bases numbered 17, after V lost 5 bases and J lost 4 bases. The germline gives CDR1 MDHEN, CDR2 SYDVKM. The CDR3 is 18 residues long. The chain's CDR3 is CASSKPGAGGLGRETQYF. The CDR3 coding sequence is TGTGCCAGCAGTAAACCGGGGGCGGGAGGGCTCGGAAGAGAGACCCAGTACTTC.

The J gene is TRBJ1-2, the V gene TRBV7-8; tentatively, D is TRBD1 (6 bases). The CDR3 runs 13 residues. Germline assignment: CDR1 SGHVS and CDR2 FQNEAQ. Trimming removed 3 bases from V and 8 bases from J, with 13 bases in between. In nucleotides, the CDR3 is TGTGCCAGCAGCTTTTCAGGGGCGCAGGGCTACACCTTC. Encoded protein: CASSFSGAQGYTF.

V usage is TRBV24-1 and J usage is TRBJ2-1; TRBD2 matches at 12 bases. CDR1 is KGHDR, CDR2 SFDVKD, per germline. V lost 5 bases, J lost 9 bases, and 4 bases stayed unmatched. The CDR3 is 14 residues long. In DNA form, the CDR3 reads TGTGCCACCAGTGGACTAGCGGGAGTCACTGAGCAGTTCTTC. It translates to CATSGLAGVTEQFF.

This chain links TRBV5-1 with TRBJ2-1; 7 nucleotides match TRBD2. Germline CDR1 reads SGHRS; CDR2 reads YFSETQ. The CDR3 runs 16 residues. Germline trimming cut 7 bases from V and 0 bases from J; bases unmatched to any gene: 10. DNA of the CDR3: TGCGCCAGCGGGGGGATAGCGGGTAGCTCCTACAATGAGCAGTTCTTC. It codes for CASGGIAGSSYNEQFF.

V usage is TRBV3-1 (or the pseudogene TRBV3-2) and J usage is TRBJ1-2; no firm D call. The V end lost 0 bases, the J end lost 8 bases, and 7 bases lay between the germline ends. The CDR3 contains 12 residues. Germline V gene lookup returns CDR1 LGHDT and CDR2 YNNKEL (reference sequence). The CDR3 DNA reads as TGTGCCAGCAGCCAAGAACTCTTGGGCTACACCTTC. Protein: CASSQELLGYTF.

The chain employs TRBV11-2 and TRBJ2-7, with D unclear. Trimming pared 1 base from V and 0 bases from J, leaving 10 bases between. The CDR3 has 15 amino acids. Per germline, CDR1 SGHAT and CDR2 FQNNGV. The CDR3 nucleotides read TGTGCCAGCAGCTTAGGTTTGGCGGCCTCCTACGAGCAGTACTTC. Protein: CASSLGLAASYEQYF.

The CDR3 loop reads CASSLTGVFSGANVLTF. CDR3 DNA sequence: TGTGCCAGCAGCTTAACAGGGGTCTTCTCTGGGGCCAACGTCCTGACTTTC. The chain links TRBV7-9 to TRBJ2-6; 7 bases line up with TRBD1. The junction had 4 bases not matched to a gene; V was cut back by 2 bases and J by 0 bases. From germline, CDR1 is SEHNR and CDR2 FQNEAQ (reference sequence). The CDR3 spans 17 residues.

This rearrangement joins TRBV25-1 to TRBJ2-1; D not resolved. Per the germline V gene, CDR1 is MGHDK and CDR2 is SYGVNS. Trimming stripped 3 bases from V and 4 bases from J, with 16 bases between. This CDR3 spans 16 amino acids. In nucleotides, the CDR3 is TGTGCCAGCAGTGAGGGTCTGGATCTAGGTTACAATGAGCAGTTCTTC. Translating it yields CASSEGLDLGYNEQFF. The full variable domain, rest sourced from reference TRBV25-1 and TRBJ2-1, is EADIYQTPRYLVIGTGKKITLECSQTMGHDKMYWYQQDPGMELHLIHYSYGVNSTEKGDLSSESTVSRIRTEHFPLTLESARPSHTSQYLCASSEGLDLGYNEQFFGPGTRLTVL.

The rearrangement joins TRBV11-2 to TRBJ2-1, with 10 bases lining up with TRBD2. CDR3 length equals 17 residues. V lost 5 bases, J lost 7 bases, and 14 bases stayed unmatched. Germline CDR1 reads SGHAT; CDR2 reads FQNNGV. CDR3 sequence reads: CASSQRLTSGINNEQFF. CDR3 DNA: TGTGCCAGCAGCCAGCGATTAACTAGCGGGATTAATAATGAGCAGTTCTTC.

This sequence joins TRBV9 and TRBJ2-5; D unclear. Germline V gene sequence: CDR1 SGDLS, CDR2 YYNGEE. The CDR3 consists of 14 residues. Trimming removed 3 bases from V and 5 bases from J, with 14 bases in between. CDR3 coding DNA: TGTGCCAGCAGCGGTGGTCGGGTGATCGAGACCCAGTACTTC. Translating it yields CASSGGRVIETQYF.

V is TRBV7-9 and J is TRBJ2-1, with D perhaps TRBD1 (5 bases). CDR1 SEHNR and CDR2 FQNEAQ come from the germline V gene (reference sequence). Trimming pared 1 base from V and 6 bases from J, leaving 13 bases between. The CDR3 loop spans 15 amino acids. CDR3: CASSLGGRPSNEQFF. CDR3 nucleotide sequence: TGTGCCAGCAGCTTAGGGGGCCGGCCCTCCAATGAGCAGTTCTTC.

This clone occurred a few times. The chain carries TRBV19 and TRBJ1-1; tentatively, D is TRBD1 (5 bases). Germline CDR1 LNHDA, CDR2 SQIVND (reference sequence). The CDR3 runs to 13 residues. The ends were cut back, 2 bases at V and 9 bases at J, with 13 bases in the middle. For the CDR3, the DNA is TGTGCCAGTAGTATAAGGCCGGGGGAGAAAGCTTTCTTT. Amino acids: CASSIRPGEKAFF.

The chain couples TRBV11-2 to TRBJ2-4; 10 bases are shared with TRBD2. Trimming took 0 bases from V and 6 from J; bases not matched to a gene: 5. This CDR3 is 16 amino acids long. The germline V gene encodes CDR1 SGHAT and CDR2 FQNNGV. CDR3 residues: CASSLEFSSGRNIQYF. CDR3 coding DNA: TGTGCCAGCAGCTTAGAATTTTCTAGCGGGAGAAACATTCAGTACTTC.